This TCR beta chain comes out of a study of blood T cell repertoires in COVID-19. Across the whole study: Italy, Spain and the United States were the sources of the convalescent and acute COVID-19 samples. PBMCs, B-cell-depleted T cells, or T cells provided the cDNA or gDNA that made up the material.

The CDR3 loop spans 12 amino acids. V lost 5 bases and J 4 bases, leaving 8 bases between the germline ends. Original processing methods: Estimated nucleated cell counts came from reference gene primer amplification. Only in-frame clones appear in the TCRdb table, and some are missing; sequencing was by immunoSEQ multiplex PCR. From that table come the V and J calls and clone size; the DNA was used to work out D and trimming. The data show 210,000 or so clones, under 90% seen once. The chain joins TRBV12-3 or TRBV12-4 to TRBJ1-2; D is uncertain. Sequenced sample: peripheral blood. This TCR came from a man between 40 and 49 years old with acute or convalescent COVID-19. CDR3 residues: CASSPGLYGYTF. The CDR3 nucleotides read TGTGCCAGCAGTCCCGGTCTCTATGGCTACACCTTC.